The source of this T cell receptor beta chain is a study of vaccination and CD4 T cells after COVID-19. About the research overall: Post-COVID samples were collected a median approximately 100 days following diagnosis, spanning 35 to 161.

To note about this clonotype: Antigen specificity is unknown.

Regarding treatment: approximately 9-day PBMC culture with coronavirus spike peptide pools or control peptides (ViraFEST assay). Sequencing of DNA taken from cultured CD4+ T cells relied on the Oncomine TCR Beta short-read assay. TCRdb redid the calling of the PCR reads with MiXCR, one entry per CDR3 protein. There are more than 10,000 distinct CDR3 sequences in the sample; under 75% occur only once, and 7.5% to 9% lies in the top ten. This CDR3 region has 15 residues. With 1 base removed from V and 2 bases from J, the gap between germline ends came to 10 bases. CDR1 is SEHNR, CDR2 FQNEAQ, per germline (reference sequence).

The sequences come from CD4+ T cells from blood, cultured in vitro, collected before SARS-CoV-2 vaccination. The receptor was derived from a human donor who had recovered from COVID-19. The genes are TRBV7-9 and TRBJ2-3; no firm D call. The CDR3 protein is CASSLGASSTDTQYF. The CDR3 DNA is TGTGCCAGCAGCTTAGGAGCCAGCTCCACAGATACGCAGTATTTT. Supplemented by reference TRBV7-9 and TRBJ2-3, the full variable domain reads DTGVSQNPRHKITKRGQNVTFRCDPISEHNRLYWYRQTLGQGPEFLTYFQNEAQLEKSRLLSDRFSAERPKGSFSTLEIQRTEQGDSAMYLCASSLGASSTDTQYFGPGTRLTVL.